This T cell receptor (beta chain) emerged from a study of T cell responses to AZD1222 COVID-19 vaccine. Study-level results: Unmutated regions of variants are reportedly targeted by nearly half of spike-specific TCRs.

The sample holds a few counts of this clone. What it recognizes is unknown. Other DNA variants within this sample encode the same CDR3. Measured with immunoSEQ multiplex PCR; TCRdb has only the in-frame clones, and not every one. The sample holds about 150,000 clones, around four fifths seen once. CDR3 length equals 14 residues. Germline V CDR1 and CDR2: SGHRS, YFSETQ. Trimming cost V 0 bases and J 5 bases, with 9 bases left between them. This sequence was found in an adult in good health. Sample: peripheral blood, taken on day 0 of MenACWY control vaccination. V usage is TRBV5-1 and J usage is TRBJ1-5; D is perhaps TRBD1 (5 bases). CDR3 protein: CASSLGQGDQPQHF. The CDR3 DNA is TGCGCCAGCAGCTTGGGGCAGGGTGATCAGCCCCAGCATTTT.